Presented here are 8 T cell receptor beta chains from one specimen sequenced in a study of graft-versus-host responses after intestinal transplantation (dated by TCRdb to about 2021). Libraries were prepared through the immunoSEQ multiplex PCR assay. This immuneACCESS table, as held by TCRdb, lists in-frame sequences with V and J called but not all clones. Of the missing ones, under half trace to an unresolved V gene in checked studies; the others have no known cause. The sample records tens of thousands of clones, more than 90% of which are singletons. 6.7% of the sample goes to the ten largest clones. Specimen: bone marrow, collected roughly 110 weeks after intestinal transplantation. The receptor set was obtained from a human patient who received an intestinal transplant, so some T cells may come from the graft donor.

The rearrangement uses TRBV18 and TRBJ2-6; 8 bases are a match to TRBD1. Trimming took 1 base from V and 4 from J; bases not matched to a gene: 12. The CDR3 spans 19 residues. Germline-derived CDR1 and CDR2 are KGHSH and LQKENI. The CDR3 sequence is CASSPLWTGSIAGANVLTF. In nucleotides, the CDR3 is TGTGCCAGCTCACCACTCTGGACAGGGAGTATCGCGGGGGCCAACGTCCTGACTTTC.

This clone occurred once. The chain is built from TRBV7-6 and TRBJ1-2; 8 nucleotides line up with TRBD1. V lost 4 bases to trimming and J lost 4 bases; unmatched junction nucleotides: 8. Germline assignment: CDR1 SGHVS and CDR2 FNYEAQ. There are 15 residues in the CDR3. CDR3 DNA: TGTGCCAGCAGCTCCAGACAGGGGAAGTCCTATGGCTACACCTTC. Amino acids: CASSSRQGKSYGYTF.

The chain combines TRBV6-5 with TRBJ2-7; D perhaps matches TRBD2 (6 bases). The germline V gene encodes CDR1 MNHEY and CDR2 SVGAGI. There are 13 residues in the CDR3. V was trimmed by 8 bases and J by 3 bases, leaving 14 bases between them. The CDR3 is CASGSGVGYEQYF. CDR3 in DNA: TGTGCCAGCGGATCGGGGGTGGGCTACGAGCAGTACTTC.

V gene TRBV4-1 combines with J gene TRBJ2-1, with D possibly being TRBD2 (5 bases). Deletions cut 6 bases from V and 6 bases from J, with 9 bases between. CDR1 and CDR2 from the germline V gene are MGHRA and YSYEKL. The CDR3 covers 12 residues. CDR3 protein: CASRDLLNEQFF. The CDR3 DNA reads as TGCGCCAGCAGGGACTTACTCAATGAGCAGTTCTTC.

This chain joins TRBV18 and TRBJ1-5; a possible D gene is TRBD1 (5 bases). This CDR3 comprises 14 residues. Germline CDR1 reads KGHSH; CDR2 reads LQKENI. Trimming took 3 bases from V and 4 from J, leaving 10 bases between them. CDR3 protein: CASSPPDRNQPQHF. The CDR3 DNA reads TGTGCCAGCTCACCGCCCGACAGAAATCAGCCCCAGCATTTT.

The V gene is TRBV19, the J gene TRBJ2-7, with D possibly matching TRBD2 (6 bases). Trimming removed 8 bases at V and 3 bases at J, with 17 bases between. CDR1 and CDR2 from the germline V gene are LNHDA and SQIVND (reference sequence). The length of the CDR3 is 14 residues. The DNA for the CDR3 is TGTGCCAGTGTGGAGGGCAGGGAGATCTACGAGCAGTACTTC. This translates into CASVEGREIYEQYF.

V and J are TRBV19 and TRBJ2-1; no definite D call. Germline-derived CDR1 and CDR2 are LNHDA and SQIVND (reference sequence). Trimming removed 3 bases at V and 10 bases at J, with 7 bases between. The length of the CDR3 is 11 residues. The CDR3 nucleotides are TGTGCCAGTAGTATGACCCTAGAGCAGTTCTTC. Translated, it gives CASSMTLEQFF.

The chain recombines TRBV18 with TRBJ2-1; D remains ambiguous. Deletions cut 2 bases from V and 10 bases from J, with 9 bases between. Germline lookup yields CDR1 KGHSH and CDR2 LQKENI. The CDR3 runs 12 residues. The CDR3 DNA follows: TGTGCCAGCTCACCAGAACGGGCCGAGCAGTTCTTC. Its protein is CASSPERAEQFF.